Listed below are T cell receptor beta chains from one sample, sequenced in a study of blood T cell repertoires in COVID-19. Here immunoSEQ multiplex PCR was the method, and the copy in TCRdb shows in-frame clones only, minus some. The sample lists about 100,000 clones, roughly 80% occurring once. Sample: peripheral blood. The origin of the receptors is a man between 60 and 75 years old with acute or convalescent COVID-19. The CDR3 runs from the conserved cysteine through the conserved F or W. The D gene is left open where the match is weak. Clone size is stated in some rows and not others, as once, few, many or a class when expanded.

clone_size	v_call	d_call	j_call	cdr3_aa	cdr3_nt
.	TRBV12-3/TRBV12-4	.	TRBJ2-5	CASSPARETQYF	TGTGCCAGCAGCCCCGCGCGGGAGACCCAGTACTTC
.	TRBV7-2	.	TRBJ2-7	CASSLTPRSEQYF	TGTGCCAGCAGCCTGACTCCCCGGAGCGAGCAGTACTTC
.	TRBV6-1	.	TRBJ2-7	CASSGVHEQYF	TGTGCCAGCAGTGGAGTACACGAGCAGTACTTC
.	TRBV13	TRBD2	TRBJ2-7	CASSPRLAGIHEQYF	TGTGCCAGCAGCCCACGACTAGCGGGGATCCACGAGCAGTACTTC
.	TRBV7-2	TRBD2	TRBJ2-3	CASSSDPGLAAQYF	TGTGCCAGCAGCTCCGACCCGGGACTAGCTGCACAGTATTTT
.	TRBV19	.	TRBJ1-5	CASSPYRNQPQHF	TGTGCCAGTAGTCCCTACAGGAATCAGCCCCAGCATTTT
few	TRBV6-5	.	TRBJ2-7	CASSSQDGPGWEQYF	TGTGCCAGCAGTTCCCAGGACGGCCCAGGGTGGGAGCAGTACTTC
.	TRBV29-1	TRBD1	TRBJ2-7	CSVEPGTGGYEQYF	TGCAGCGTTGAACCGGGGACAGGGGGCTACGAGCAGTACTTC
.	TRBV4-1	.	TRBJ2-5	CASSPTRFETQYF	TGCGCCAGCAGCCCAACGAGGTTTGAGACCCAGTACTTC
.	TRBV3-1/TRBV3-2	TRBD2	TRBJ2-1	CASSLIAGGDNEQFF	TGTGCCAGCAGCCTTATAGCGGGAGGAGACAATGAGCAGTTCTTC
.	TRBV29-1	TRBD2	TRBJ2-3	CSVGAGGLNTQYF	TGCAGCGTTGGAGCGGGGGGCCTAAATACGCAGTATTTT
.	TRBV18	TRBD1	TRBJ1-1	CASSPRQGLDTEAFF	TGTGCCAGCTCACCGAGACAGGGGTTGGACACTGAAGCTTTCTTT
few	TRBV12-5	TRBD1	TRBJ1-2	CASGQDPRDRVYGYTF	TGTGCTAGTGGCCAAGACCCGAGGGACAGGGTCTATGGCTACACCTTC
.	TRBV7-2	.	TRBJ1-4	CASSRRGLPNEKLFF	TGTGCCAGCAGCCGGCGGGGACTACCTAATGAAAAACTGTTTTTT
.	TRBV30	.	TRBJ2-5	CASDTQGISPYQETQYF	TGTGCCTCCGACACACAGGGTATTAGCCCGTACCAAGAGACCCAGTACTTC
few	TRBV28	TRBD1	TRBJ1-1	CASSLYSTGALEAFF	TGTGCCAGCAGTTTATATTCTACAGGGGCACTTGAAGCTTTCTTT
.	TRBV4-3	TRBD2	TRBJ2-3	CASSQEYGLAGSTDTQYF	TGCGCCAGCAGCCAAGAGTACGGACTAGCGGGAAGCACAGATACGCAGTATTTT
.	TRBV28	TRBD1	TRBJ1-3	CASSVRGQGGSGNTIYF	TGTGCCAGCAGCGTAAGGGGACAGGGGGGCTCTGGAAACACCATATATTTT
.	TRBV7-6	TRBD2	TRBJ2-3	CASSLGLAGNTDTQYF	TGTGCCAGCAGCTTAGGTCTAGCGGGAAACACAGATACGCAGTATTTT
.	TRBV6-5	TRBD2	TRBJ2-1	CASSLAGGPTSEQFF	TGTGCCAGCAGTTTAGCGGGAGGGCCTACTAGTGAGCAGTTCTTC